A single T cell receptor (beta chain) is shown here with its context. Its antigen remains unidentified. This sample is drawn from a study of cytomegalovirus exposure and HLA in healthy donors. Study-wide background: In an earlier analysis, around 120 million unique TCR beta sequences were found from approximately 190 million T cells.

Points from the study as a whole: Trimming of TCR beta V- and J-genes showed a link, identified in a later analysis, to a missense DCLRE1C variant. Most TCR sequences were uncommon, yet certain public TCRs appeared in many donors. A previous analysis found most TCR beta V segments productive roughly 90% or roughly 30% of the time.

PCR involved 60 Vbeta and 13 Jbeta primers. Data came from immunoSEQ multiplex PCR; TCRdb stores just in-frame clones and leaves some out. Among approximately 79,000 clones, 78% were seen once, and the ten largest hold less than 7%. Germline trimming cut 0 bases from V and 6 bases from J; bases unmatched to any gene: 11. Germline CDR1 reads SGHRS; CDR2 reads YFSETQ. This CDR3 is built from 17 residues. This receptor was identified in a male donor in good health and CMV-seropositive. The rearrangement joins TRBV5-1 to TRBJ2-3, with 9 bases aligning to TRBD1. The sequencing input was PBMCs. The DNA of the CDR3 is TGCGCCAGCAGCTTGGCTGCCGGGACAGGGTGGGTTGATACGCAGTATTTT. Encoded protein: CASSLAAGTGWVDTQYF.